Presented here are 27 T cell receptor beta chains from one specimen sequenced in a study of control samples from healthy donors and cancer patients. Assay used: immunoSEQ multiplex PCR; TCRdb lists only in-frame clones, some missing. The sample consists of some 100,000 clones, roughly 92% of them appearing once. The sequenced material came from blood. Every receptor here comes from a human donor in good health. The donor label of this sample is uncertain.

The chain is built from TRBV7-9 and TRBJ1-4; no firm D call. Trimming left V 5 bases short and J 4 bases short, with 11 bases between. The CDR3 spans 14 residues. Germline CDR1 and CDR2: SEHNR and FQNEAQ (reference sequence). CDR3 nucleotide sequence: TGTGCCAGCAGCCCGGGGTCTGATAATGAAAAACTGTTTTTT. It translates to CASSPGSDNEKLFF.

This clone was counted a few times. The CDR3 coding sequence is TGTGCCAGCAGTTACACAGATACGCAGTATTTT. Translated, it gives CASSYTDTQYF. The J gene is TRBJ2-3, the V gene TRBV12-3 or TRBV12-4; D ambiguous. The CDR3 length is 11 residues. V dropped 4 bases and J dropped 2 bases, with 1 base sitting between them.

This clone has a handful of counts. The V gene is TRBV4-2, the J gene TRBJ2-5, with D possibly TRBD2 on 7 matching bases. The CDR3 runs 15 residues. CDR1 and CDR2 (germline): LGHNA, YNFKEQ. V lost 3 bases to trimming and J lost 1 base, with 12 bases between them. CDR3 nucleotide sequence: TGTGCCAGCAGCCAGGGAGGGGGTGGCCAAGAGACCCAGTACTTC. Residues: CASSQGGGGQETQYF.

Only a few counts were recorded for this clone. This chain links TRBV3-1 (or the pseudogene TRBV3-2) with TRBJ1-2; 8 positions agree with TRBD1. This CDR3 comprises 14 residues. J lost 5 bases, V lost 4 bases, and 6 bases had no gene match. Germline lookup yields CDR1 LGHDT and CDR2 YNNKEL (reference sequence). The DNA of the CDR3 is TGTGCCAGCAGCCTGCAGGGGGCTGGGTATGGCTACACCTTC. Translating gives CASSLQGAGYGYTF.

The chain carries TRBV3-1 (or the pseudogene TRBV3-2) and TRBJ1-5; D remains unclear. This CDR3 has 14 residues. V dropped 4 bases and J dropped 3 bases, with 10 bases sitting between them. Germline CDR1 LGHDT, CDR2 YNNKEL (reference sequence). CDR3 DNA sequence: TGTGCCAGCAGCCCTTACGGCATCAATCAGCCCCAGCATTTT. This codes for CASSPYGINQPQHF.

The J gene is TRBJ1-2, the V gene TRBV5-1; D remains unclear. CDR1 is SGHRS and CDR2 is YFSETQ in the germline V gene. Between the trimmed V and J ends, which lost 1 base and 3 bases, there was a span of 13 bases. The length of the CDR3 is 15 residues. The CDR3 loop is CASSLWPLGDYGYTF. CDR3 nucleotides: TGCGCCAGCAGCTTGTGGCCGTTAGGAGACTATGGCTACACCTTC. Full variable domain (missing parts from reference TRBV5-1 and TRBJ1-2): KAGVTQTPRYLIKTRGQQVTLSCSPISGHRSVSWYQQTPGQGLQFLFEYFSETQRNKGNFPGRFSGRQFSNSRSEMNVSTLELGDSALYLCASSLWPLGDYGYTFGSGTRLTVV.

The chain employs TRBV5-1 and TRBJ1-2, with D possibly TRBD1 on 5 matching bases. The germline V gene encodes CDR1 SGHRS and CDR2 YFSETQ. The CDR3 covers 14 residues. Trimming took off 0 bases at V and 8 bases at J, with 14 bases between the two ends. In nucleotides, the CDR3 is TGCGCCAGCAGCTTGGAGGGACTCTATGGCGGCTACACCTTC. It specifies CASSLEGLYGGYTF.

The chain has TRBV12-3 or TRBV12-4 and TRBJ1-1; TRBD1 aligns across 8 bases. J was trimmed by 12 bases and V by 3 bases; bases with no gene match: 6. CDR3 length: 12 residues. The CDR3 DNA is TGTGCCAGCAGTTTGTGGACAGGGACGACTTTCTTT. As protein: CASSLWTGTTFF.

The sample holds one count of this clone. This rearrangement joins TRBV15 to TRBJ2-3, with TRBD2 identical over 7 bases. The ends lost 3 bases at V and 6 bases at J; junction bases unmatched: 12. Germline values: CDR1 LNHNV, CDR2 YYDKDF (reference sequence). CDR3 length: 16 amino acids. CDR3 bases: TGTGCCACCAGCAGGGGGGGAGGGGTACAGCGGGATACGCAGTATTTT. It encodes CATSRGGGVQRDTQYF. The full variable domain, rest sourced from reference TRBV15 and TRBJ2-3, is DAMVIQNPRYQVTQFGKPVTLSCSQTLNHNVMYWYQQKSSQAPKLLFHYYDKDFNNEADTPDNFQSRRPNTSFCFLDIRSPGLGDTAMYLCATSRGGGVQRDTQYFGPGTRLTVL.

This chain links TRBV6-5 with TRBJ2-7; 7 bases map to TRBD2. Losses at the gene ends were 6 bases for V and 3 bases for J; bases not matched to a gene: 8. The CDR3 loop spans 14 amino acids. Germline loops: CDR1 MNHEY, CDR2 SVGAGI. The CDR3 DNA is TGTGCCAGCAGGTTGGGAGGGAACCTCTACGAGCAGTACTTC. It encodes CASRLGGNLYEQYF.

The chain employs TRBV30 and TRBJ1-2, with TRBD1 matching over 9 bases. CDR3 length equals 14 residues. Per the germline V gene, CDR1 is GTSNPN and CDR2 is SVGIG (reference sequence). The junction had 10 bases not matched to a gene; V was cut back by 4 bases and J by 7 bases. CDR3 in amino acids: CAWIRDRVGGGYTF. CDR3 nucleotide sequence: TGTGCCTGGATCCGGGACAGGGTTGGGGGTGGCTACACCTTC.

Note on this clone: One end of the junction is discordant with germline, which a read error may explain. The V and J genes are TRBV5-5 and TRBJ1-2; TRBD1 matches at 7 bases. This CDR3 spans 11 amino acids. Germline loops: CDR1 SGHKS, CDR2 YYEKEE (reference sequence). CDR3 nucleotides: TGTGCCAGCAGCACCGGACAGGCGTCCTACTTC. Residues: CASSTGQASYF. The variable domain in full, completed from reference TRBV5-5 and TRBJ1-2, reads DAGVTQSPTHLIKTRGQQVTLRCSPISGHKSVSWYQQVLGQGPQFIFQYYEKEERGRGNFPDRFSARQFPNYSSELNVNALLLGDSALYLCASSTGQASYFGSGTRLTVV.

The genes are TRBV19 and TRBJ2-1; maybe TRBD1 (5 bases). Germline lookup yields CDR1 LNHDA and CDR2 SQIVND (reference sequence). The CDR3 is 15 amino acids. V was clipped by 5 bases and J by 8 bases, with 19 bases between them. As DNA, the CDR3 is TGTGCCAGTAGTGCAACCGGGCCCTGGGGCGATGAGCAGTTCTTC. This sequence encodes CASSATGPWGDEQFF.

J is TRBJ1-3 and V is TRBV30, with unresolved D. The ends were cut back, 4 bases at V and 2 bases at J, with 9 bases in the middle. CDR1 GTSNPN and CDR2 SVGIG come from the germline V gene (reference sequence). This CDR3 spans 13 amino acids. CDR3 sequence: CAWTLDAGNTIYF. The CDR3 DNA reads TGTGCCTGGACCCTGGACGCTGGAAACACCATATATTTT.

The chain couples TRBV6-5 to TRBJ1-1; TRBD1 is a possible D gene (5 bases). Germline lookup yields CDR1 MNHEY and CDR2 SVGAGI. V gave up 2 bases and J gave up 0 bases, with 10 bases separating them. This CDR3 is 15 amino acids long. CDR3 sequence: CASSYGGKMNTEAFF. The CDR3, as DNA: TGTGCCAGCAGTTACGGGGGGAAAATGAACACTGAAGCTTTCTTT.

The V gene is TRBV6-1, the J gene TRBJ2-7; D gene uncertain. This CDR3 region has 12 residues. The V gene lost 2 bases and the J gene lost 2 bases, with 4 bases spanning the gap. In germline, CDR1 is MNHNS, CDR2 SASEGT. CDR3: CASSESAYEQYV. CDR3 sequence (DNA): TGTGCCAGCAGTGAAAGTGCCTACGAGCAGTACGTC.

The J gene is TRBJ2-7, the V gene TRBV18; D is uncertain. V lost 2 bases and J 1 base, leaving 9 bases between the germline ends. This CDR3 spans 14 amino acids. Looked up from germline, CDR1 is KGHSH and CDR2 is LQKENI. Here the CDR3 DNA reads TGTGCCAGCTCACCATCGGCAGTGTCCTACGAGCAGTACTTC. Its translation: CASSPSAVSYEQYF.

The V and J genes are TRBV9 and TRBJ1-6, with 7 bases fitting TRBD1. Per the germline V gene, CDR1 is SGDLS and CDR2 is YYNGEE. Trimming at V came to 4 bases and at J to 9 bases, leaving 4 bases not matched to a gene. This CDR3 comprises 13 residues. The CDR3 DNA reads TGTGCCAGCAGCTACCGACAGGGTTCACCCCTCCACTTT. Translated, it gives CASSYRQGSPLHF.

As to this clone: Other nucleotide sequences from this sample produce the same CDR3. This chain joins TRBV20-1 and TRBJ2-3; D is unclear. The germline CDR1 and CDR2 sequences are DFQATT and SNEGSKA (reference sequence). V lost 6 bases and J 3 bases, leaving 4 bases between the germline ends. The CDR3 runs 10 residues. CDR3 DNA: TGCAGTGCGTCGACAGATACGCAGTATTTT. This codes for CSASTDTQYF.

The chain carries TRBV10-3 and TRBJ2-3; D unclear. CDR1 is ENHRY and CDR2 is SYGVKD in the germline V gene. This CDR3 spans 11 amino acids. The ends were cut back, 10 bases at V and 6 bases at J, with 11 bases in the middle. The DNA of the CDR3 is TGTGCCACAAAAGGCTCGGATACGCAGTATTTT. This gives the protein CATKGSDTQYF.

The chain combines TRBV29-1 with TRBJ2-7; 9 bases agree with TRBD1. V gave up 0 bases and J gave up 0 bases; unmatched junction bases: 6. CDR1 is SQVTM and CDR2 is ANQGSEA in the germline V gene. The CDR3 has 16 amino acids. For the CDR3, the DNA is TGCAGCGTTGAAGAGTGGGACAGGGTTAGCTCCTACGAGCAGTACGTC. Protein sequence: CSVEEWDRVSSYEQYV.

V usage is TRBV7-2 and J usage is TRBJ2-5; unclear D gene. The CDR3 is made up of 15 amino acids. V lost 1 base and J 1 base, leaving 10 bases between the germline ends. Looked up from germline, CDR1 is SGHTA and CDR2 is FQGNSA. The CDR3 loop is CASSLGAWGQETQYF. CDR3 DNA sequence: TGTGCCAGCAGCTTAGGGGCTTGGGGCCAAGAGACCCAGTACTTC.

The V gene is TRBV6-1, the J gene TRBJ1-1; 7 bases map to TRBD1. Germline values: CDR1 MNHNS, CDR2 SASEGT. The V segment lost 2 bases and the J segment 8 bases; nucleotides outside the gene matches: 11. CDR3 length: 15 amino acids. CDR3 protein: CASSESIGTATEAFF. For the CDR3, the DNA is TGTGCCAGCAGTGAAAGCATTGGGACAGCCACCGAAGCTTTCTTT.

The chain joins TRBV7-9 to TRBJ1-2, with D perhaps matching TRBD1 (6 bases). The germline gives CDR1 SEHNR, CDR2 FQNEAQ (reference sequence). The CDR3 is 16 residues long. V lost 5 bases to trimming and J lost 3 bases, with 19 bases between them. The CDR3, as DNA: TGTGCCAGCAGCCATCCGCCCAGGGGCCTTGACTATGGCTACACCTTC. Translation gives CASSHPPRGLDYGYTF.

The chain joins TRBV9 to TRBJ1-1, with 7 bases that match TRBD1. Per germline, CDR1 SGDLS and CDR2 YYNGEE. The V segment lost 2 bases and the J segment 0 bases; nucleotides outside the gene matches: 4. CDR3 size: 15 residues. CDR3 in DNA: TGTGCCAGCAGCGTTCGACAGGGAATGAACACTGAAGCTTTCTTT. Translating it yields CASSVRQGMNTEAFF.

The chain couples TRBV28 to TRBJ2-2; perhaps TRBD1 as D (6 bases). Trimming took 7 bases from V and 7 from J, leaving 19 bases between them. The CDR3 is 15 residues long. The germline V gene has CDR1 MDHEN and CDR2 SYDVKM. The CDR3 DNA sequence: TGTGCCAGCACCATCAGGGTACAAGGGGGCGGGGAGCTGTTTTTT. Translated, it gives CASTIRVQGGGELFF. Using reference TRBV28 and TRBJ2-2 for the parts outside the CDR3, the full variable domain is DVKVTQSSRYLVKRTGEKVFLECVQDMDHENMFWYRQDPGLGLRLIYFSYDVKMKEKGDIPEGYSVSREKKERFSLILESASTNQTSMYLCASTIRVQGGGELFFGEGSRLTVL.

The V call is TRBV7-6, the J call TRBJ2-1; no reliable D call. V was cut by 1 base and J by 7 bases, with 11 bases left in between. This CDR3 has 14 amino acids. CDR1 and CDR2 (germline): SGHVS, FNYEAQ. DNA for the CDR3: TGTGCCAGCAGCTTAGGAGGCCCCCAAAATGAGCAGTTCTTC. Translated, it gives CASSLGGPQNEQFF.